This T cell receptor (beta chain) was documented in a study of blood T cell repertoires in COVID-19. Looking at the study overall: COVID-19 samples from acute and convalescent phases originated in the United States, Italy and Spain. From T cells, B-cell-depleted T cells, or PBMCs came the material, which was cDNA or gDNA.

This clone was recorded once. Assay used: immunoSEQ multiplex PCR; TCRdb lists only in-frame clones, some missing. Among 300,000 to 500,000 clones listed, around nine tenths were seen once. The ends were cut back, 2 bases at V and 4 bases at J, with 18 bases in the middle. Per the germline V gene, CDR1 is GTSNPN and CDR2 is SVGIG (reference sequence). The CDR3 covers 15 residues. This receptor was identified in a woman younger than 45 with acute COVID-19. The specimen sequenced was PBMCs or T cells enriched from blood (not recorded which). The rearrangement links TRBV30 to TRBJ2-7; weak D call: TRBD2 (5 bases). In DNA, the CDR3 is TGTGCCTGGAGTCCAAATCGGGGAAAGGCTTACGAGCAGTACTTC. This gives the protein CAWSPNRGKAYEQYF.